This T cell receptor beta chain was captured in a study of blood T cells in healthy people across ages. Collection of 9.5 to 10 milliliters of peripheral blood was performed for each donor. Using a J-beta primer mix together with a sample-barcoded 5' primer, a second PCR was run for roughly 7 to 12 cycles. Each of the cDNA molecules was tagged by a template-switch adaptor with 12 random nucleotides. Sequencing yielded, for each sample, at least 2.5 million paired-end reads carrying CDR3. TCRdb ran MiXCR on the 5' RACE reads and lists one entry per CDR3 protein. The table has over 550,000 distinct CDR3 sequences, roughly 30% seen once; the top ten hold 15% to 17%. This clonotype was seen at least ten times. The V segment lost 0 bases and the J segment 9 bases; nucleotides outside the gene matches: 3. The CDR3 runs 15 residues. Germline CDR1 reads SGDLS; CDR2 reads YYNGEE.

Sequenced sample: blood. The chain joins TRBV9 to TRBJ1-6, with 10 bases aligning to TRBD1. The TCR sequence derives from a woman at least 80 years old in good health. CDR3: CASSVGRTGGSPLHF. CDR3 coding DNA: TGTGCCAGCAGCGTAGGGCGGACAGGGGGTTCACCCCTCCACTTT.